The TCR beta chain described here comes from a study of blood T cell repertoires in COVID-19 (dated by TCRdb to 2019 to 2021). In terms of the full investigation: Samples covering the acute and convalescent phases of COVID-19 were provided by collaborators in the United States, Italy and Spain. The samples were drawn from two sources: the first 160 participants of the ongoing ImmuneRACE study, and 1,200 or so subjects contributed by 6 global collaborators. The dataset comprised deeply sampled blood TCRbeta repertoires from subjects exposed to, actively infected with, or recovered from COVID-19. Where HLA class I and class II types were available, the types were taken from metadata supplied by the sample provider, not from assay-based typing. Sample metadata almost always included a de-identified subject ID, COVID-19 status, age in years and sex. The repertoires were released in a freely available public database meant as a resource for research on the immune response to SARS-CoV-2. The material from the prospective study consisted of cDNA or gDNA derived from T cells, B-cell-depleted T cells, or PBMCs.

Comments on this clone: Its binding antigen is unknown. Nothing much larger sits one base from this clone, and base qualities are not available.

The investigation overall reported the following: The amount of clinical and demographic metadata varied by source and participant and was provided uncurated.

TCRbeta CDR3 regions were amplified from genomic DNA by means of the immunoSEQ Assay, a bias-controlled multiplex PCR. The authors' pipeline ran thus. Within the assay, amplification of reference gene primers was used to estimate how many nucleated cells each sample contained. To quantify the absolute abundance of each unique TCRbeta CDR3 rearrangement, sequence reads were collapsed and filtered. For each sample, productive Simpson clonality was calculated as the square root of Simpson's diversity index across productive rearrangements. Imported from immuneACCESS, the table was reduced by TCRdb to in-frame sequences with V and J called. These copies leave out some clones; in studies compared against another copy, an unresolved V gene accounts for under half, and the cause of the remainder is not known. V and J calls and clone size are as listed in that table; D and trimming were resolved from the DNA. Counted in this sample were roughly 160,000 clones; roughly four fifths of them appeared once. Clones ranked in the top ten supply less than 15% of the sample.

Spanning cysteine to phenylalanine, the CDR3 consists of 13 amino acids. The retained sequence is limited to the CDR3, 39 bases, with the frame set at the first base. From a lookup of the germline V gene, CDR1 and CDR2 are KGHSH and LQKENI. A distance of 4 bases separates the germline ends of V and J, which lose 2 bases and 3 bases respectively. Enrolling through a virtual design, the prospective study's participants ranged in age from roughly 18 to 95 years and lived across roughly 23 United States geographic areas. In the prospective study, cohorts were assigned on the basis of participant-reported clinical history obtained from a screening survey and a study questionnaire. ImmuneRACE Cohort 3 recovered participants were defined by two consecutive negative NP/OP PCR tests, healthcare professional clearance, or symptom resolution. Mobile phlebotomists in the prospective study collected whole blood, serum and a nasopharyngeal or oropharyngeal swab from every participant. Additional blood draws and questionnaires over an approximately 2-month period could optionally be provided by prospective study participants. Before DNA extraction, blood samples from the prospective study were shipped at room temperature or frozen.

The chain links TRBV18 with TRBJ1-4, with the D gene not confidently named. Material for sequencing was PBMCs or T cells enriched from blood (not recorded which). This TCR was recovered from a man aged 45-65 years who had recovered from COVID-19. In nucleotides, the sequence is TGTGCCAGCTCACCAGGCCCTAATGAAAAACTGTTTTTT. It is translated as CASSPGPNEKLFF.